This TCR beta chain was recovered during a study of T cells in Graves' hyperthyroidism and ophthalmopathy. Amplification of TCR beta CDR3 regions was performed using RNA transcripts as template. A set of HTBI primers served as the primers for a first-round RT-PCR of the TCR CDR3. TCRdb re-called the multiplex PCR reads through MiXCR, storing one row per CDR3 protein. The sample consists of approximately 220,000 distinct CDR3 sequences, approximately 20% of them appearing once. The CDR3 consists of 12 residues. Germline CDR1 MDHEN, CDR2 SYDVKM. V gave up 6 bases and J gave up 6 bases, with 9 bases separating them. The sample holds many counts of this clonotype.

The gene calls are TRBV28 and TRBJ2-1; TRBD2 might be the D (6 bases). The clonotype comes from a man aged 40-49 years with Graves' hyperthyroidism. The sample taken for sequencing was blood. CDR3 coding DNA: TGTGCCAGCAGGGAGGGCCTCAATGAGCAGTTCTTC. The encoded protein is CASREGLNEQFF.